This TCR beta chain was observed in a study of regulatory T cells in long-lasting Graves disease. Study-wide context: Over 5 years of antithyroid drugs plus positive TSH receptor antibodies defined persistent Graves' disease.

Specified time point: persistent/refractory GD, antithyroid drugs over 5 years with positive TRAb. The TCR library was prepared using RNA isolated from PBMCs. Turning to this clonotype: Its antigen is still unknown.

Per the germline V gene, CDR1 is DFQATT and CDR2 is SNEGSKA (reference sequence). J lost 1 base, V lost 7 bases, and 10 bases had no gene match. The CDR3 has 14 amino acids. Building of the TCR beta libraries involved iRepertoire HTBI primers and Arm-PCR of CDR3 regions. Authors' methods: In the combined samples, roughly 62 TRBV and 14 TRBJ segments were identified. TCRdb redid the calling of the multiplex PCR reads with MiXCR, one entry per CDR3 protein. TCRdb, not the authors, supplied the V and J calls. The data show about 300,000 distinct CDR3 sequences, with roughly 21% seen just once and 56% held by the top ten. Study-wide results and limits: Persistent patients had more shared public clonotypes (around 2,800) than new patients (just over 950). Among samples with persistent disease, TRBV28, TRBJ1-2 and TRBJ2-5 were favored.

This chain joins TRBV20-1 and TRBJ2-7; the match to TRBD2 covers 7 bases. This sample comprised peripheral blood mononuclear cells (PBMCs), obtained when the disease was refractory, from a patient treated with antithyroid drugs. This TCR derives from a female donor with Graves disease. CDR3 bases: TGCAGTGGCAGAGGCGGGAGACAGTCCTACGAGCAGTACTTC. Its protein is CSGRGGRQSYEQYF.